Sequencing of this T cell receptor (beta chain) was carried out in a study of blood T cell repertoires in COVID-19. Overall study: Nucleic acid was either cDNA or gDNA, and it came from T cells, B-cell-depleted T cells, or PBMCs.

TCRdb's table, derived via immunoSEQ multiplex PCR, lists solely in-frame clones and lacks some. This table holds 150,000 to 200,000 clones, roughly 84% found once. V was pared by 0 bases and J by 0 bases, with 9 bases between. This CDR3 has 16 residues. The V gene's germline CDR1 is SGHDN and CDR2 FVKESK. The cohort comprised adults aged 18 to 89 years residing in about two dozen US areas. The TCR originated in a man aged 50 or older who had recovered from COVID-19. The chain uses TRBV14 and TRBJ1-3; no clear D. Sequencing input: PBMCs or T cells enriched from blood (not recorded which). The CDR3 spells CASSQDLPSSGNTIYF. The CDR3 nucleotides read TGTGCCAGCAGCCAAGATCTCCCGAGCTCTGGAAACACCATATATTTT.